This TCR beta chain was captured by sequencing in a study of blood T cell repertoires in COVID-19. Study at large: COVID-19 samples, acute and convalescent, were from the United States, Italy and Spain.

Per the original methods: Reference gene primer amplification yielded estimated nucleated cell counts. Sequenced by immunoSEQ multiplex PCR; TCRdb stores in-frame clones only, minus some. Clone size and V and J calls were adopted from that table, with D and trimming inferred from the DNA. The table includes approximately 32,000 clones, roughly 88% detected once. Germline CDR1 is SGHRS and CDR2 is YFSETQ. CDR3 length: 15 amino acids. Trimming took 0 bases from V and 3 from J; bases not matched to a gene: 0. The clonotype was recovered from a woman aged 70-85 years with active COVID-19. The rearrangement joins TRBV5-1 to TRBJ2-5; 12 nucleotides match TRBD2. The sequencing input was peripheral blood. CDR3: CASSLGLAGEETQYF. CDR3 in DNA: TGCGCCAGCAGCTTGGGACTAGCGGGGGAAGAGACCCAGTACTTC. The entire variable domain, with the rest obtained from reference TRBV5-1 and TRBJ2-5, is as follows: KAGVTQTPRYLIKTRGQQVTLSCSPISGHRSVSWYQQTPGQGLQFLFEYFSETQRNKGNFPGRFSGRQFSNSRSEMNVSTLELGDSALYLCASSLGLAGEETQYFGPGTRLLVL.